The TCR beta chain under discussion was sequenced for a study of control samples from healthy donors and cancer patients. Sequencing was performed with immunoSEQ multiplex PCR; in TCRdb, only in-frame clones are kept and a portion is missing. The table has some 210,000 clones, approximately 90% seen once. The ends lost 5 bases at V and 1 base at J; junction bases unmatched: 5. This CDR3 is 15 amino acids long. The germline CDR1 and CDR2 sequences are SNHLY and FYNNEI. V is TRBV2 and J is TRBJ1-5, with 7 bases fitting TRBD1. Source material: blood. The TCR originated in a man aged 25 to 40 in good health. The CDR3 sequence is CASSSDRVSNQPQHF. CDR3 in DNA: TGTGCCAGCAGTTCAGACAGGGTCAGCAATCAGCCCCAGCATTTT.